These 23 T cell receptor beta chains came from one sample sequenced in a study of blood T cell repertoires in COVID-19. Repertoires were generated with immunoSEQ multiplex PCR, while TCRdb's copy carries only in-frame clones and drops some. The table shows 280,000 or so clones, with approximately 90% occurring only once. The specimen sequenced was peripheral blood. Source of these receptors: a woman in her fifties or sixties with acute or convalescent COVID-19.

The chain couples TRBV28 to TRBJ1-2; the D gene is possibly TRBD1 (5 bases). Looked up from germline, CDR1 is MDHEN and CDR2 is SYDVKM. Trimming stripped 1 base from V and 7 bases from J, with 10 bases between. The CDR3 covers 13 residues. Here the CDR3 reads CASSLSGVSGYTF. CDR3 in DNA: TGTGCCAGCAGTTTATCGGGGGTATCTGGCTACACCTTC.

This clone was observed a single time. The chain is built from TRBV5-1 and TRBJ2-2, with 8 positions matching TRBD2. Unmatched junction bases numbered 15, after V lost 4 bases and J lost 4 bases. This CDR3 comprises 18 residues. The germline CDR1 and CDR2 sequences are SGHRS and YFSETQ. The CDR3 reads CASSTIAGYKSATGELFF. In DNA form, the CDR3 reads TGCGCCAGCAGCACCATAGCGGGATACAAGTCTGCCACCGGGGAGCTGTTTTTT.

This chain links TRBV5-6 with TRBJ2-4, with 7 bases aligning to TRBD1. CDR3 length: 14 amino acids. The junction had 5 bases not matched to a gene; V was cut back by 1 base and J by 7 bases. Germline assignment: CDR1 SGHDT and CDR2 YYEEEE. CDR3 sequence (DNA): TGTGCCAGCAGCTTGACACTCAGGGGGAACATTCAGTACTTC. Translation gives CASSLTLRGNIQYF.

The chain joins TRBV7-9 to TRBJ1-3; D perhaps matches TRBD1 (6 bases). V was trimmed by 4 bases and J by 9 bases, leaving 16 bases between them. This CDR3 spans 14 amino acids. Germline V CDR1 and CDR2: SEHNR, FQNEAQ (reference sequence). The CDR3 DNA is TGTGCCAGCAGCTCCGCAGGGGTGCATGGCACCATATATTTT. Protein product: CASSSAGVHGTIYF. Combining the CDR3 with reference TRBV7-9 and TRBJ1-3 gives the whole variable domain DTGVSQNPRHKITKRGQNVTFRCDPISEHNRLYWYRQTLGQGPEFLTYFQNEAQLEKSRLLSDRFSAERPKGSFSTLEIQRTEQGDSAMYLCASSSAGVHGTIYFGEGSWLTVV.

V and J are TRBV7-2 and TRBJ1-4; D call uncertain. Germline V gene lookup returns CDR1 SGHTA and CDR2 FQGNSA. The V and J ends lost 5 bases and 5 bases respectively, with 12 bases between them. CDR3 length: 14 residues. CDR3 residues: CASSLGGGNEKLFF. In nucleotides, the CDR3 is TGTGCCAGCAGCCTCGGAGGAGGGAATGAAAAACTGTTTTTT.

The rearrangement joins TRBV4-1 to TRBJ1-1; D ambiguous. This CDR3 is 15 amino acids long. Germline V gene lookup returns CDR1 MGHRA and CDR2 YSYEKL. Trimming removed 6 bases from V and 1 base from J, with 15 bases in between. The CDR3 nucleotides read TGCGCCAGCAGTGAAGGCGCGGGTCCGAACACTGAAGCTTTCTTT. Protein: CASSEGAGPNTEAFF.

The chain links TRBV9 to TRBJ1-1; D is ambiguous. The CDR3 runs to 15 residues. V was trimmed by 3 bases and J by 0 bases, leaving 12 bases between them. In germline, CDR1 is SGDLS, CDR2 YYNGEE. CDR3 sequence (DNA): TGTGCCAGCAGCGAGAGGGCAGCCATGAACACTGAAGCTTTCTTT. Amino acid sequence: CASSERAAMNTEAFF.

V usage is TRBV6-4 and J usage is TRBJ1-5; 8 bases fit TRBD1. The CDR3 sequence is 14 residues long. Germline V gives CDR1 MRHNA, CDR2 SNTAGT. V lost 5 bases to trimming and J lost 4 bases; unmatched junction nucleotides: 4. In nucleotides, the CDR3 is TGTGCCAGCAGTCCAGGACAGGGTAATCAGCCCCAGCATTTT. Translating gives CASSPGQGNQPQHF.

The gene calls are TRBV6-5 and TRBJ1-3; D perhaps matches TRBD1 (6 bases). The CDR3 runs 15 residues. V lost 0 bases, J lost 2 bases, and 8 bases lay in between. Germline CDR1 MNHEY, CDR2 SVGAGI. The CDR3 DNA follows: TGTGCCAGCAGTTACTCGTACAGGGCTGGAAACACCATATATTTT. Residues: CASSYSYRAGNTIYF.

J is TRBJ2-3 and V is TRBV10-2; 12 nucleotides match TRBD2. V dropped 0 bases and J dropped 2; count of bases not matched to a gene: 9. This CDR3 region has 19 residues. CDR1 is WSHSY, CDR2 SAAADI, per germline. CDR3 bases: TGCGCCAGCAGTGAGTCGAAGCTACTAGCGGGAGGCCTCACAGATACGCAGTATTTT. Protein product: CASSESKLLAGGLTDTQYF.

This chain links TRBV28 with TRBJ2-7; weak D call: TRBD2 (5 bases). Trimming removed 3 bases from V and 0 bases from J, with 12 bases in between. The CDR3 sequence is 15 residues long. CDR1 is MDHEN and CDR2 is SYDVKM in the germline V gene. CDR3 sequence (DNA): TGTGCCAGCAGTTTCCCGGCGGCGGGCTCCTACGAGCAGTACTTC. Protein product: CASSFPAAGSYEQYF.

The chain recombines TRBV7-9 with TRBJ1-1; D call uncertain. V was shortened by 1 base and J by 2 bases, with 8 bases between the two germline ends. The CDR3 sequence is 14 residues long. CDR1 is SEHNR, CDR2 FQNEAQ, per germline (reference sequence). This CDR3 reads CASSLVQYNTEAFF. Here the CDR3 DNA reads TGTGCCAGCAGCTTAGTACAGTACAACACTGAAGCTTTCTTT.

This chain links TRBV19 with TRBJ2-7; the D gene is possibly TRBD2 (5 bases). The V gene's germline CDR1 is LNHDA and CDR2 SQIVND (reference sequence). The CDR3 is made up of 15 amino acids. V lost 2 bases, J lost 3 bases, and 14 bases lay in between. The CDR3 loop is CASSIMDSPNYEQYF. CDR3 nucleotides: TGTGCCAGTAGTATAATGGACTCCCCGAACTACGAGCAGTACTTC.

This sequence joins TRBV7-2 and TRBJ1-4, with D perhaps matching TRBD1 (6 bases). The germline gives CDR1 SGHTA, CDR2 FQGNSA. This CDR3 has 16 amino acids. V lost 4 bases and J lost 5, with 17 bases in between. CDR3 loop: CASSSRGGALNEKLFF. CDR3 DNA sequence: TGTGCCAGCAGCTCCAGAGGGGGGGCGTTGAATGAAAAACTGTTTTTT.

The genes are TRBV9 and TRBJ2-5, with 10 bases identical to TRBD2. The trim removed 2 bases at V and 1 base at J, leaving 8 bases unmatched. Per the germline V gene, CDR1 is SGDLS and CDR2 is YYNGEE. This CDR3 region has 17 residues. The CDR3 nucleotides are TGTGCCAGCAGCGTGGACGTAGCGGGGGGTCTCCAAGAGACCCAGTACTTC. Its protein product is CASSVDVAGGLQETQYF.

This clone is a singleton in its sample. This rearrangement joins TRBV4-2 to TRBJ1-2, with a tentative D call TRBD1 (5 bases). Trimming cost V 0 bases and J 0 bases, with 11 bases left between them. CDR3 length: 16 amino acids. Germline loops: CDR1 LGHNA, CDR2 YNFKEQ. CDR3 residues: CASSQDRVGANYGYTF. In DNA form, the CDR3 reads TGTGCCAGCAGCCAAGACAGGGTAGGAGCTAACTATGGCTACACCTTC.

The chain has TRBV28 and TRBJ1-1; 7 bases align to TRBD1. This CDR3 comprises 15 residues. From germline, CDR1 is MDHEN and CDR2 SYDVKM. With 1 base clipped from V and 2 bases from J, the junction kept 4 bases outside the gene matches. The CDR3 sequence is CASSLLQGGNTEAFF. CDR3 sequence (DNA): TGTGCCAGCAGTTTATTGCAGGGGGGAAACACTGAAGCTTTCTTT.

The CDR3: CASSLSYRGLYEQYF. The CDR3 nucleotides read TGTGCCAGCAGTTTATCGTACAGGGGGCTCTACGAGCAGTACTTC. The chain couples TRBV27 to TRBJ2-7, with 9 bases aligning to TRBD1. Trimming took 0 bases from V and 3 from J; bases not matched to a gene: 3. Germline lookup yields CDR1 MNHEY and CDR2 SMNVEV (reference sequence). CDR3 length: 15 residues.

The chain is built from TRBV4-3 and TRBJ2-7; no clear D. The CDR3 length is 12 residues. Trimming removed 0 bases from V and 4 bases from J, with 4 bases in between. Germline V gene lookup returns CDR1 LGHNA and CDR2 YSLEER. The CDR3 DNA follows: TGCGCCAGCAGCCAAGATAATTACGAGCAGTACTTC. Protein product: CASSQDNYEQYF.

The chain joins TRBV19 to TRBJ1-6, with 9 nucleotides matching TRBD1. Germline CDR1 reads LNHDA; CDR2 reads SQIVND (reference sequence). The CDR3 contains 14 residues. Trimming cost V 6 bases and J 9 bases; bases outside gene matches: 6. The CDR3 region is CASSRRDRASPLHF. The CDR3 bases are TGTGCCAGTAGCCGCCGGGACAGGGCTTCACCCCTCCACTTT.

The chain has TRBV4-2 and TRBJ2-1; 8 bases are shared with TRBD1. This CDR3 has 14 residues. Trimming took 2 bases from V and 7 from J; bases not matched to a gene: 4. Germline loops: CDR1 LGHNA, CDR2 YNFKEQ. Here the CDR3 DNA reads TGTGCCAGCAGCCAATTAACAGGGGGTAATGAGCAGTTCTTC. It translates to CASSQLTGGNEQFF.

The rearrangement uses TRBV11-2 and TRBJ2-4; 7 bases fit TRBD1. The J segment lost 13 bases and the V segment lost 5 bases, leaving 14 bases of the junction unmatched. Germline values: CDR1 SGHAT, CDR2 FQNNGV. The CDR3 totals 14 residues. The CDR3 nucleotides read TGTGCCAGCAGCACAAACAGGGGCCCCGCCCTGCAGTACTTC. Encoded protein: CASSTNRGPALQYF.

Here the CDR3 reads CASSLVSGSRGNEQFF. CDR3 sequence (DNA): TGTGCCAGCAGCTTAGTGTCCGGGAGTAGAGGGAATGAGCAGTTCTTC. The V call is TRBV7-9, the J call TRBJ2-1; possible D gene TRBD2, 6 bases. The V gene lost 1 base and the J gene lost 7 bases, with 17 bases spanning the gap. CDR3 length: 16 residues. The V gene's germline CDR1 is SEHNR and CDR2 FQNEAQ (reference sequence).